This T cell receptor beta chain is from a study of blood T cell repertoires in COVID-19. Overall study context: The United States, Italy and Spain provided the acute and convalescent COVID-19 samples.

Using immunoSEQ multiplex PCR, the repertoire was profiled, and TCRdb retains in-frame clones only, with some absent. The sample includes 200,000 to 250,000 clones, about 80% of them seen just once. With V trimmed by 4 bases and J by 5 bases, 8 bases remained unmatched. In germline, CDR1 is SGHDT, CDR2 YYEEEE. The CDR3 runs to 14 residues. This TCR was sampled from a young man who had recovered from COVID-19. The chain carries TRBV5-6 and TRBJ1-2; 7 bases align to TRBD1. Sequencing was performed on peripheral blood. The CDR3 nucleotides read TGTGCCAGCAGCGCGGCGACAGGGCGGTATGGCTACACCTTC. Translation: CASSAATGRYGYTF.